These 19 T cell receptor beta chains originate from one sample sequenced in a study of T-cell reconstitution after alpha-beta-depleted transplantation in children. A TCRbeta library incorporating unique molecular identifiers was prepared. TCRdb reprocessed the PCR reads with MiXCR, giving one entry per CDR3 protein. The table includes fewer than 250,000 distinct CDR3 sequences, approximately 19% detected once. The sequences come from PBMCs, mostly from graft donor cells, collected 360 days after TCRalphabeta/CD19-depleted stem cell transplant. The receptors shown here come from a male patient between 2 and 15 years old who had a stem cell transplant for acute lymphoblastic leukemia, so the T cells may come from the graft donor.

This clonotype was recorded a few times. J is TRBJ2-1 and V is TRBV3-1; TRBD2 agrees at 12 bases. CDR1 and CDR2 (germline): LGHDT, YNNKEL (reference sequence). V lost 2 bases to trimming and J lost 13 bases; unmatched junction nucleotides: 15. The CDR3 is 17 residues long. The CDR3 sequence: CASSQNGWTSGDNGQFF. Here the CDR3 DNA reads TGTGCCAGCAGCCAAAACGGGTGGACTAGCGGGGACAATGGCCAGTTCTTC.

V gene TRBV4-1 combines with J gene TRBJ1-6; D call uncertain. The V gene lost 0 bases and the J gene lost 14 bases, with 8 bases spanning the gap. Germline V lookup: CDR1 MGHRA, CDR2 YSYEKL. This CDR3 region has 12 residues. The CDR3 DNA reads as TGCGCCAGCAGCCAAGACGGTGCAACCCTCCACTTT. Translation: CASSQDGATLHF.

The V gene is TRBV10-3, the J gene TRBJ2-5; possibly TRBD1 or TRBD2 for D (6 bases each). CDR1 is ENHRY and CDR2 is SYGVKD in the germline V gene. Trimming took off 3 bases at V and 5 bases at J, with 13 bases between the two ends. The CDR3 spans 14 residues. CDR3: CAISDSGARETQYF. The CDR3 coding sequence is TGTGCCATCAGTGACTCGGGGGCGCGGGAGACCCAGTACTTC.

This clonotype was found many times. The gene calls are TRBV27 and TRBJ1-5; 10 nucleotides line up with TRBD1. Looked up from germline, CDR1 is MNHEY and CDR2 is SMNVEV (reference sequence). J was trimmed by 5 bases and V by 4 bases; bases with no gene match: 5. CDR3 length: 15 amino acids. For the CDR3, the DNA is TGTGCCAGCAGTTCCGGGACAGGGGAATATCAGCCCCAGCATTTT. This codes for CASSSGTGEYQPQHF.

The rearrangement joins TRBV27 to TRBJ1-2; the D is unclear. This CDR3 comprises 13 residues. The V end lost 8 bases, the J end lost 2 bases, and 12 bases lay between the germline ends. From germline, CDR1 is MNHEY and CDR2 SMNVEV (reference sequence). The CDR3 DNA follows: TGTGCCAGCTTCGGGAAAACAAACTATGGCTACACCTTC. Translation gives CASFGKTNYGYTF.

The chain has TRBV7-9 and TRBJ2-7, with 8 nucleotides matching TRBD1. Unmatched junction bases numbered 11, after V lost 4 bases and J lost 3 bases. The CDR3 contains 16 residues. Germline V gene lookup returns CDR1 SEHNR and CDR2 FQNEAQ (reference sequence). The chain's CDR3 is CASSSALGGQDYEQYF. In nucleotides, the CDR3 is TGTGCCAGCAGCTCAGCATTAGGGGGACAGGACTACGAGCAGTACTTC.

This clonotype was seen at least ten times. The rearrangement links TRBV7-8 to TRBJ2-1, with D uncertain. The CDR3 runs to 14 residues. CDR1 is SGHVS, CDR2 FQNEAQ, per germline. The V end was cut by 3 bases, the J end by 1 base, with 7 bases between. The CDR3 DNA reads as TGTGCCAGCAGCTTGGATACTTCCTACAATGAGCAGTTCTTC. It specifies CASSLDTSYNEQFF. Combining the CDR3 with reference TRBV7-8 and TRBJ2-1 gives the whole variable domain GAGVSQSPRYKVAKRGQDVALRCDPISGHVSLFWYQQALGQGPEFLTYFQNEAQLDKSGLPSDRFFAERPEGSVSTLKIQRTQQEDSAVYLCASSLDTSYNEQFFGPGTRLTVL.

The chain links TRBV29-1 to TRBJ2-7; possibly TRBD1 for D (5 bases). The CDR3 is made up of 15 amino acids. The germline gives CDR1 SQVTM, CDR2 ANQGSEA. V lost 6 bases to trimming and J lost 2 bases, with 20 bases between them. The CDR3 loop reads CSVLLLDRLPYEQYF. DNA of the CDR3: TGCAGCGTCCTACTATTAGACAGATTGCCCTACGAGCAGTACTTC.

This clonotype was recorded many times. This chain uses TRBV6-2 or TRBV6-3 with TRBJ2-7, with 8 bases aligning to TRBD1. Germline-derived CDR1 and CDR2 are MNHEY and SVGEGT. V lost 6 bases and J lost 3; bases outside the gene matches: 10. The CDR3 consists of 15 residues. DNA for the CDR3: TGTGCCAGCAGAACGACAGGGGTCGGACACTACGAGCAGTACTTC. It encodes CASRTTGVGHYEQYF.

The chain combines TRBV11-2 with TRBJ2-7; 8 bases align to TRBD2. CDR1 is SGHAT and CDR2 is FQNNGV in the germline V gene. V lost 2 bases, J lost 9 bases, and 24 bases stayed unmatched. The CDR3 totals 19 residues. CDR3 sequence reads: CASSLYGLRAGGKSSAQYF. The CDR3 DNA sequence: TGTGCCAGCAGCTTATATGGACTGCGGGCGGGGGGAAAGTCCAGCGCGCAGTACTTC.

The table lists this clonotype with many counts. This chain uses TRBV25-1 with TRBJ2-5; a possible D gene is TRBD1 (6 bases). Germline assignment: CDR1 MGHDK and CDR2 SYGVNS. Trimming removed 2 bases from V and 1 base from J, with 11 bases in between. The CDR3 loop spans 15 amino acids. The DNA for the CDR3 is TGTGCCAGCAGTGAAGGGCAGGGGATCCAAGAGACCCAGTACTTC. It specifies CASSEGQGIQETQYF. The variable domain in full, with the rest retrieved from reference TRBV25-1 and TRBJ2-5, is EADIYQTPRYLVIGTGKKITLECSQTMGHDKMYWYQQDPGMELHLIHYSYGVNSTEKGDLSSESTVSRIRTEHFPLTLESARPSHTSQYLCASSEGQGIQETQYFGPGTRLLVL.

This clonotype was recorded a few times. The genes are TRBV25-1 and TRBJ1-5; D unclear. V lost 9 bases, J lost 5 bases, and 23 bases lay in between. Germline V lookup: CDR1 MGHDK, CDR2 SYGVNS. CDR3 length equals 16 residues. The CDR3 loop is CARKEPPGGRYQPQHF. In nucleotides, the CDR3 is TGTGCCAGAAAAGAACCCCCGGGTGGTCGGTATCAGCCCCAGCATTTT.

This clonotype turned up a few times. The V call is TRBV12-3 or TRBV12-4, the J call TRBJ2-5; maybe TRBD1 (6 bases). This CDR3 is 17 amino acids long. The ends were cut back, 2 bases at V and 5 bases at J, with 21 bases in the middle. The CDR3 protein is CASSLTRGSVGGETQYF. In DNA, the CDR3 is TGTGCCAGCAGTTTAACGAGGGGGTCGGTTGGCGGGGAGACCCAGTACTTC.

This chain connects TRBV6-1 to TRBJ1-2, with 7 bases lining up with TRBD1. Germline CDR1 and CDR2: MNHNS and SASEGT. V lost 1 base, J lost 4 bases, and 3 bases stayed unmatched. This CDR3 has 14 amino acids. CDR3 in amino acids: CASSEVRGSYGYTF. The CDR3 DNA reads as TGTGCCAGCAGTGAAGTCAGGGGGAGCTATGGCTACACCTTC.

The J gene is TRBJ2-5, the V gene TRBV13; a possible D gene is TRBD2 (6 bases). CDR3 size: 15 residues. Deletions cut 4 bases from V and 2 bases from J, with 14 bases between. Germline V gene sequence: CDR1 PRHDT, CDR2 FYEKMQ (reference sequence). The CDR3 protein is CASSYFSRGQETQYF. CDR3 bases: TGTGCCAGCAGCTATTTCTCTCGGGGGCAAGAGACCCAGTACTTC.

This clonotype was detected a few times. CDR3: CASSPLTGTDTQYF. The CDR3 DNA reads as TGTGCCAGCTCACCACTGACAGGCACAGATACGCAGTATTTT. The chain recombines TRBV18 with TRBJ2-3; TRBD1 might be the D (5 bases). The germline V gene has CDR1 KGHSH and CDR2 LQKENI. The CDR3 covers 14 residues. V was shortened by 1 base and J by 1 base, with 6 bases between the two germline ends. The complete variable domain, with remaining parts taken from reference TRBV18 and TRBJ2-3, reads NAGVMQNPRHLVRRRGQEARLRCSPMKGHSHVYWYRQLPEEGLKFMVYLQKENIIDESGMPKERFSAEFPKEGPSILRIQQVVRGDSAAYFCASSPLTGTDTQYFGPGTRLTVL.

This clonotype has just a few counts. This chain uses TRBV12-3 or TRBV12-4 with TRBJ2-7; D could derive from TRBD1 or TRBD2 (5 bases each). The CDR3 has 13 amino acids. V dropped 4 bases and J dropped 5 bases, with 12 bases sitting between them. CDR3 amino acids: CASSSGTANEQYF. The CDR3 region has the DNA TGTGCCAGCAGTTCCGGGACGGCGAACGAGCAGTACTTC.

This chain joins TRBV29-1 and TRBJ2-7; D is undetermined. Trimming left V 4 bases short and J 0 bases short, with 10 bases between. The germline V gene has CDR1 SQVTM and CDR2 ANQGSEA. CDR3 length: 13 residues. CDR3 residues: CSVAARLSYEQYF. In nucleotides, the CDR3 is TGCAGCGTTGCGGCCAGACTCTCCTACGAGCAGTACTTC.

This chain joins TRBV5-1 and TRBJ2-5, with 12 bases that match TRBD2. The CDR3 has 16 residues. The V gene's germline CDR1 is SGHRS and CDR2 YFSETQ. With V trimmed by 4 bases and J by 0 bases, 4 bases remained unmatched. The CDR3, as DNA: TGCGCCAGCAGCGTTCGACTAGCGGGGGACCAAGAGACCCAGTACTTC. This codes for CASSVRLAGDQETQYF.